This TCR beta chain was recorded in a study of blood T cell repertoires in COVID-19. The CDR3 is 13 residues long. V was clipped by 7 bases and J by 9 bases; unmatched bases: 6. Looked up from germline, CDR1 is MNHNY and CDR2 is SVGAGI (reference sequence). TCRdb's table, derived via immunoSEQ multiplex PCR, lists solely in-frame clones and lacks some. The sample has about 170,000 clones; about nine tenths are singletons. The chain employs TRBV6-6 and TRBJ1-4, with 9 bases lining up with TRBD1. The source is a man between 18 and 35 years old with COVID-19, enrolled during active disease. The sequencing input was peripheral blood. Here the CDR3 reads CASTPGQGQKLFF. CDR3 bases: TGTGCCAGCACCCCGGGACAGGGACAAAAACTGTTTTTT.